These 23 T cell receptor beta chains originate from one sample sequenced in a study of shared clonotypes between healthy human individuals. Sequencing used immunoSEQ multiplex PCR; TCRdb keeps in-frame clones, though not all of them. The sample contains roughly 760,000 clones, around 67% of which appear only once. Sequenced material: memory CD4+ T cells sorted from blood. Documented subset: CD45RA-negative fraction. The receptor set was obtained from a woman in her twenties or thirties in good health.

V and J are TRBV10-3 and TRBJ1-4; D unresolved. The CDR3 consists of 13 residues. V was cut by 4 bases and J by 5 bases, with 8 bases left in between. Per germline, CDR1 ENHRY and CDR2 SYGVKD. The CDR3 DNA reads TGTGCCATCAGTGGAGGGCGGAATGAAAAACTGTTTTTT. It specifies CAISGGRNEKLFF.

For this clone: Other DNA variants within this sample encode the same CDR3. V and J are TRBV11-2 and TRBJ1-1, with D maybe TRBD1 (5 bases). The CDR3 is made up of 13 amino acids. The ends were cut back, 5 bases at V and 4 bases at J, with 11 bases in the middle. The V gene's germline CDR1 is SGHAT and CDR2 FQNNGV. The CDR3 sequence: CASSRGGGTEAFF. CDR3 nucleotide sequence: TGTGCCAGCAGCCGGGGGGGAGGCACTGAAGCTTTCTTT.

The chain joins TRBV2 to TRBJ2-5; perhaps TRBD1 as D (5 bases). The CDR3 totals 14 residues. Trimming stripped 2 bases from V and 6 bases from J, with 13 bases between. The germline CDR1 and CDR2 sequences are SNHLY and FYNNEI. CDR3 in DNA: TGTGCCAGCAGTGAATTGGCAGGGATACAGACCCAGTACTTC. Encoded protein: CASSELAGIQTQYF.

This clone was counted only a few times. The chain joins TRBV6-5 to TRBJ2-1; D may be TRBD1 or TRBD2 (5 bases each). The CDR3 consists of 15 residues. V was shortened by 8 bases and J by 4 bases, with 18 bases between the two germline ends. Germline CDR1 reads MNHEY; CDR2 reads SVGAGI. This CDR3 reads CASRLGPTDYNEQFF. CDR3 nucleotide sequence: TGTGCCAGCCGCCTGGGACCCACCGATTACAATGAGCAGTTCTTC.

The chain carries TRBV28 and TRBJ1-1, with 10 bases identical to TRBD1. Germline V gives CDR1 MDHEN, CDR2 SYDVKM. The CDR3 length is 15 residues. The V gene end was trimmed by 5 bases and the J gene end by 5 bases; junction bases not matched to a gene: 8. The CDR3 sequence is CASSPGDRGPTEAFF. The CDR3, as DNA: TGTGCCAGCAGTCCCGGTGACAGGGGGCCGACTGAAGCTTTCTTT.

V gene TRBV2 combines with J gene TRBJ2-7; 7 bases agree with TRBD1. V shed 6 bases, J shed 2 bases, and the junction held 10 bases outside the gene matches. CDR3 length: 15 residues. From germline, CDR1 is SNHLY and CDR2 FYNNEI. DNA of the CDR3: TGTGCCAGCAGACGGGATGGGACAGCGACCTACGAGCAGTACTTC. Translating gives CASRRDGTATYEQYF.

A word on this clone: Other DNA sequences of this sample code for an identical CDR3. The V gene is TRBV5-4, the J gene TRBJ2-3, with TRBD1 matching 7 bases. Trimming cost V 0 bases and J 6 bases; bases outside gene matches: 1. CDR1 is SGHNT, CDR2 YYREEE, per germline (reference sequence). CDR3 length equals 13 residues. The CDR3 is CASSLVGGDTQYF. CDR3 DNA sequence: TGTGCCAGCAGCTTGGTAGGGGGCGATACGCAGTATTTT.

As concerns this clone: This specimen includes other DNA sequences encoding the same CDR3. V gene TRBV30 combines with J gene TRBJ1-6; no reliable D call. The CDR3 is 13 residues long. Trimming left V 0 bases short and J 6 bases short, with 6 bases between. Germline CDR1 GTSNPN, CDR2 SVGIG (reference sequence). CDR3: CAWSVRGNSPLHF. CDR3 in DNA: TGTGCCTGGAGTGTCCGGGGTAATTCACCCCTCCACTTT.

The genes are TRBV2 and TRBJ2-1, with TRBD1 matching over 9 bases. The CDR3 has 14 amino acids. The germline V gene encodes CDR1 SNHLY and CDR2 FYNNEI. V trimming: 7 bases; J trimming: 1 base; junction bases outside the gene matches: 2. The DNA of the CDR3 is TGTGCCAGCAAGGGACAGGGATCCTACAATGAGCAGTTCTTC. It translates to CASKGQGSYNEQFF.

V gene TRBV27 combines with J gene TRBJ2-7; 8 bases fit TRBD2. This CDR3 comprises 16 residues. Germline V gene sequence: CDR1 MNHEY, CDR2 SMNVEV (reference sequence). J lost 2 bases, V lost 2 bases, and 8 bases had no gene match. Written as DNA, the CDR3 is TGTGCCAGCAGTTTAACCCGACTAGCGCAGACCTACGAGCAGTACTTC. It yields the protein CASSLTRLAQTYEQYF.

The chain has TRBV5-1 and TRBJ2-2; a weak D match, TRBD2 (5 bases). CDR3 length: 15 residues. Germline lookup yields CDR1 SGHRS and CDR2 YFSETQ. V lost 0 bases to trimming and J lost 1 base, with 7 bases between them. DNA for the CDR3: TGCGCCAGCAGCTTGGGACTAAAGAACACCGGGGAGCTGTTTTTT. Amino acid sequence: CASSLGLKNTGELFF. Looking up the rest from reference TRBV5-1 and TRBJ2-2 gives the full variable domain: KAGVTQTPRYLIKTRGQQVTLSCSPISGHRSVSWYQQTPGQGLQFLFEYFSETQRNKGNFPGRFSGRQFSNSRSEMNVSTLELGDSALYLCASSLGLKNTGELFFGEGSRLTVL.

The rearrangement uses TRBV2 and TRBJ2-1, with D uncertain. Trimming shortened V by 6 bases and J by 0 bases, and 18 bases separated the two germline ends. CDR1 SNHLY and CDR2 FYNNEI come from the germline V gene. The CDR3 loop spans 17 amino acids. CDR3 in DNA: TGTGCCAGCAGCGCTTTCGGTGGGCCTAGCTCCTACAATGAGCAGTTCTTC. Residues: CASSAFGGPSSYNEQFF. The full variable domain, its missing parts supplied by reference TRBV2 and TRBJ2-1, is EPEVTQTPSHQVTQMGQEVILRCVPISNHLYFYWYRQILGQKVEFLVSFYNNEISEKSEIFDDQFSVERPDGSNFTLKIRSTKLEDSAMYFCASSAFGGPSSYNEQFFGPGTRLTVL.

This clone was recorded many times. The CDR3 sequence is CASSDSGLAGEYF. The CDR3, as DNA: TGTGCCAGTAGTGACTCCGGACTAGCGGGAGAGTACTTC. The rearrangement joins TRBV19 to TRBJ2-7; 13 nucleotides match TRBD2. V trimming: 5 bases; J trimming: 11 bases; junction bases outside the gene matches: 6. The CDR3 is made up of 13 amino acids. Germline V gene sequence: CDR1 LNHDA, CDR2 SQIVND (reference sequence).

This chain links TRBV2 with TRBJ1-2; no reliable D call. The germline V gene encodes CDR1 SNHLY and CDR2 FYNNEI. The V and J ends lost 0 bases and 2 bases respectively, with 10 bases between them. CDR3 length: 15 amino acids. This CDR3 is CASSEAQRLNYGYTF. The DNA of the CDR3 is TGTGCCAGCAGTGAAGCACAGCGACTAAACTATGGCTACACCTTC.

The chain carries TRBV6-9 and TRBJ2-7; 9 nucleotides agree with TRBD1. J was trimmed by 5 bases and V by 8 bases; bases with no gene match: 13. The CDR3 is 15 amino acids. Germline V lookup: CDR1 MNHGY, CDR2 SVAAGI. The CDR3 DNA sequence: TGTGCCAGCGGCTACCGGGACAGGGAATTCCACGAGCAGTACTTC. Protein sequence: CASGYRDREFHEQYF.

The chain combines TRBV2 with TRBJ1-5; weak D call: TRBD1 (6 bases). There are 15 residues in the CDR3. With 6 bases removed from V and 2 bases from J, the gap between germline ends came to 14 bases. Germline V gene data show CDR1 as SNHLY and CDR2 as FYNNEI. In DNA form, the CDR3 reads TGTGCCAGCAGAGGGGGAATCTTTGGCAATCAGCCCCAGCATTTT. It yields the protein CASRGGIFGNQPQHF.

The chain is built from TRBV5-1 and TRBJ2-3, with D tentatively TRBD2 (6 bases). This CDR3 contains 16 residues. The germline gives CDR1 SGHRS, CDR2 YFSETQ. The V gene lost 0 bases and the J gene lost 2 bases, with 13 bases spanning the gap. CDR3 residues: CASSLGASAYTDTQYF. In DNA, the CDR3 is TGCGCCAGCAGCTTGGGGGCTAGCGCCTACACAGATACGCAGTATTTT. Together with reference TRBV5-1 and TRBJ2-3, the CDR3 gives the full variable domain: KAGVTQTPRYLIKTRGQQVTLSCSPISGHRSVSWYQQTPGQGLQFLFEYFSETQRNKGNFPGRFSGRQFSNSRSEMNVSTLELGDSALYLCASSLGASAYTDTQYFGPGTRLTVL.

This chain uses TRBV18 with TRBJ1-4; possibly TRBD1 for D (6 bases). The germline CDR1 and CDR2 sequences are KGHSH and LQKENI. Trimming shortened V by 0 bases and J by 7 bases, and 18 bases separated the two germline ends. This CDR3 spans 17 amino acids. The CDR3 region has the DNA TGTGCCAGCTCACCACCGGTTCGAGGGGGGCTGGCTGAAAAACTGTTTTTT. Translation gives CASSPPVRGGLAEKLFF.

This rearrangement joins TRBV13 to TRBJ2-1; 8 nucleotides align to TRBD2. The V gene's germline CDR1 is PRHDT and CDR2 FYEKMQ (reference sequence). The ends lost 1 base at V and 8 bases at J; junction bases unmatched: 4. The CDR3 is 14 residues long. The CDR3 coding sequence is TGTGCCAGCAGCTTAGCGGGAGGGCCGCATGAGCAGTTCTTC. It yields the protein CASSLAGGPHEQFF.

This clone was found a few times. The CDR3 spells CASSLGQGHNEQFF. The DNA for the CDR3 is TGTGCCAGCAGCTTAGGCCAAGGACACAATGAGCAGTTCTTC. J is TRBJ2-1 and V is TRBV13, with D unclear. V was pared by 0 bases and J by 5 bases, with 8 bases between. The CDR3 extends over 14 amino acids. Germline-derived CDR1 and CDR2 are PRHDT and FYEKMQ (reference sequence).

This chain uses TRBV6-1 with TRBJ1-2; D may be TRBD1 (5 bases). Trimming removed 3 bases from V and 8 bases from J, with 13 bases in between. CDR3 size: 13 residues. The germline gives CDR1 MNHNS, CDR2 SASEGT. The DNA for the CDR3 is TGTGCCAGCAGTGAGATGTGGGGGAGAGGCTACACCTTC. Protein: CASSEMWGRGYTF.

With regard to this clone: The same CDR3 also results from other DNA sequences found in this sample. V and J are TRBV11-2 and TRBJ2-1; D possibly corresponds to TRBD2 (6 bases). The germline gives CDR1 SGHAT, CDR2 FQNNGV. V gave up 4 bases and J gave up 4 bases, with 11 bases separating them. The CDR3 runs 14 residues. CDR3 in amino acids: CASSSGTGYNEQFF. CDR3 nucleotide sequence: TGTGCCAGCAGCTCCGGGACTGGTTACAATGAGCAGTTCTTC.

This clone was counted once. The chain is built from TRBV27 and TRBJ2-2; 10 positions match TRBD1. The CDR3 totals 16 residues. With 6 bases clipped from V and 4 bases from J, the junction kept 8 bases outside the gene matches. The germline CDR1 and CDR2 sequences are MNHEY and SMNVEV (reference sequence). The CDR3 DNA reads TGTGCCAGCAGGCGTCCGGGACAGGGGTCCACCGGGGAGCTGTTTTTT. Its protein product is CASRRPGQGSTGELFF.